The clone carrying this T cell receptor (beta chain) was recorded once. Its antigen remains unidentified. TCRdb keeps only in-frame clones here, not all; method: immunoSEQ multiplex PCR. The sample holds about 80,000 clones, more than 70% seen once. This entry is derived from a study of OX40 agonist ivuxolimab in advanced cancers. Overall study: The drug used for patients, ivuxolimab, was an agonistic anti-OX40 (CD134) antibody. Checkpoint inhibitors had been given previously to 40% of patients.

J lost 11 bases, V lost 4 bases, and 10 bases had no gene match. Germline CDR1 and CDR2: SNHLY and FYNNEI. The CDR3 has 14 residues. Whole-study results and caveats: Fewer expanded clones were found on average in CD4+ than in CD8+ T cells.

The TCR originated in an adult with an advanced solid tumor such as melanoma, head and neck, liver or kidney cancer. This chain links TRBV2 with TRBJ1-5, with 8 bases that match TRBD1. This specimen consisted of CD4+ or CD8+ T cells sorted from blood, obtained in a trial of the OX40 agonist ivuxolimab. The CDR3 spells CASSVNRGRGSQHF. The CDR3 DNA reads TGTGCCAGCAGTGTGAACAGGGGGAGGGGGTCCCAGCATTTT.